The entry below gives a single TCR beta chain sequence along with its context. Source study methods: Amplifying reference gene primers gave estimates of nucleated cell counts. The repertoire was sequenced with immunoSEQ multiplex PCR; TCRdb's copy has only in-frame clones and lacks some. V and J calls and clone size are given by that table; D and trimming were obtained from the DNA. Found here are approximately 270,000 clones, roughly 85% of them singletons; the top ten hold roughly 3%. The data were taken from a study of blood T cell repertoires in COVID-19. Study-wide background: Donors in the United States, Italy and Spain gave samples during acute or convalescent COVID-19. PBMCs, B-cell-depleted T cells, or T cells provided the cDNA or gDNA that made up the material.

The material sequenced was peripheral blood. The receptor comes from a man between 18 and 29 years old with active or convalescent COVID-19.

Here the CDR3 reads CASSVPKNTEAFF. As DNA, the CDR3 is TGTGCCAGCAGTGTACCTAAAAACACTGAAGCTTTCTTT. The V call is TRBV6-6, the J call TRBJ1-1; D ambiguous. This CDR3 has 13 amino acids. With 5 bases removed from V and 2 bases from J, the gap between germline ends came to 9 bases. Germline loops: CDR1 MNHNY, CDR2 SVGAGI (reference sequence).